The 9 T cell receptor beta chains given below trace back to one sample, sequenced in a study of cytomegalovirus exposure and HLA in healthy donors. A multiplex PCR was run with 60 Vbeta primers and 13 Jbeta primers. Measured with immunoSEQ multiplex PCR; TCRdb has only the in-frame clones, and not every one. Among 100,000 to 140,000 clones listed, more than 75% were seen once. Sequencing was carried out using PBMCs. These receptors all come from a man aged 30-40 years in good health and CMV-seropositive.

This sequence joins TRBV5-1 and TRBJ1-2, with a tentative D call TRBD1 (5 bases). V lost 0 bases to trimming and J lost 0 bases, with 21 bases between them. Germline V gives CDR1 SGHRS, CDR2 YFSETQ. CDR3 length equals 19 residues. As DNA, the CDR3 is TGCGCCAGCAGCTTGGGCCCCCCAGGGCCGCGTCAAGCTAACTATGGCTACACCTTC. It codes for CASSLGPPGPRQANYGYTF.

The rearrangement uses TRBV6-1 and TRBJ1-6, with 9 bases that match TRBD1. Germline V lookup: CDR1 MNHNS, CDR2 SASEGT. The CDR3 covers 15 residues. With 2 bases clipped from V and 9 bases from J, the junction kept 5 bases outside the gene matches. CDR3 sequence reads: CASSEPGQGRSPLHF. DNA of the CDR3: TGTGCCAGCAGTGAACCGGGACAGGGACGTTCACCCCTCCACTTT.

V usage is TRBV5-1 and J usage is TRBJ1-2; D is undetermined. Deletions cut 4 bases from V and 4 bases from J, with 20 bases between. Germline V gives CDR1 SGHRS, CDR2 YFSETQ. The CDR3 is made up of 16 amino acids. The CDR3 sequence: CASSPSAETRLYGYTF. CDR3 DNA sequence: TGCGCCAGCAGCCCAAGTGCAGAGACTAGACTCTATGGCTACACCTTC.

This clone was observed a few times. The chain has TRBV6-1 and TRBJ1-5; D remains ambiguous. Germline CDR1 MNHNS, CDR2 SASEGT. Trimming stripped 3 bases from V and 3 bases from J, with 12 bases between. This CDR3 is built from 15 residues. In nucleotides, the CDR3 is TGTGCCAGCAGTGACTCGAGGGAGTACAATCAGCCCCAGCATTTT. Translating gives CASSDSREYNQPQHF.

This rearrangement joins TRBV5-1 to TRBJ2-2, with TRBD2 matching 8 bases. Germline V lookup: CDR1 SGHRS, CDR2 YFSETQ. Trimming took 4 bases from V and 8 from J; bases not matched to a gene: 13. CDR3 size: 16 residues. CDR3 DNA: TGCGCCAGCAGCAAGTCCGGGACTAGTGGTTCTGGGGAGCTGTTTTTT. This gives the protein CASSKSGTSGSGELFF.

The rearrangement uses TRBV25-1 and TRBJ2-1, with D possibly matching TRBD2 (6 bases). CDR1 MGHDK and CDR2 SYGVNS come from the germline V gene. V was cut by 7 bases and J by 5 bases, with 15 bases left in between. This CDR3 is built from 14 residues. The CDR3 bases are TGTGCCAGCAACCCGGGACTTGAAAACAATGAGCAGTTCTTC. This translates into CASNPGLENNEQFF.

The rearrangement uses TRBV9 and TRBJ1-1; D not resolved. The length of the CDR3 is 14 residues. V lost 0 bases, J lost 0 bases, and 6 bases lay in between. Germline lookup yields CDR1 SGDLS and CDR2 YYNGEE. The CDR3 nucleotides are TGTGCCAGCAGCGTAGGCTCAGTGAACACTGAAGCTTTCTTT. It yields the protein CASSVGSVNTEAFF.

The gene calls are TRBV7-9 and TRBJ2-1, with 8 bases identical to TRBD2. The CDR3 loop spans 15 amino acids. Germline CDR1 and CDR2: SEHNR and FQNEAQ (reference sequence). Losses at the gene ends were 5 bases for V and 7 bases for J; bases not matched to a gene: 10. The CDR3 nucleotides are TGTGCCAGCAGCCTCCCGGGAGGGGCCGGGAATGAGCAGTTCTTC. Amino acids: CASSLPGGAGNEQFF.

This clone was detected only a few times. The chain combines TRBV6-1 with TRBJ1-2, with 10 bases matching TRBD1. Germline V lookup: CDR1 MNHNS, CDR2 SASEGT. The V segment lost 6 bases and the J segment 4 bases; nucleotides outside the gene matches: 8. CDR3 length: 15 amino acids. CDR3 region: CASRAGQGVIYGYTF. In DNA, the CDR3 is TGTGCCAGCAGGGCCGGACAGGGGGTGATCTATGGCTACACCTTC.